This TCR beta chain emerged from a study of identical twins listed by TCRdb under 2016. Broadly, across the study: TCR alpha and beta repertoires from monozygotic twins, unrelated adults of various ages and cord blood were deep-sequenced to test whether fetal clonotypes persist. Replicate twin experiments were performed at different times using different library preparation protocols to rule out contamination. The paper as a whole reports these results and caveats: In beta out-of-frame sequences, excess twin sharing was weaker, because having fewer shared sequences lowered the signal-to-noise ratio. Abundant cord blood beta clonotypes carried fewer insertions; young adult naive repertoires showed a weaker similar trend, while memory repertoires showed none. Out-of-frame TCR alpha sequences shared between twins showed an excess of low generation-probability sequences compared with coincidental sharing between unrelated individuals. Because the same donors could not be followed over many years, conclusions were based on cross-sectional statistical analysis. Out-of-frame TCR alpha sharing in monozygotic twins was systematically underestimated by recombination models, whereas sharing between unrelated individuals was in agreement with the recombination models. Invariant T cells such as MAIT and iNKT could partly confound zero-insertion analyses, though diverse VJ usage argued against this for most clonotypes.

Every donor was a healthy Caucasian. Three pairs of female monozygotic twins, all aged roughly 18 to 29 years, were included in the twin cohort. RNA for TCR libraries was isolated from peripheral blood mononuclear cells. This clonotype was recorded a few times. The antigen this receptor binds is unknown. No per-base quality is available; no much larger clone lies one base away. The protocol used for the library was 5' RACE. The sequencing machine was an Illumina HiSeq 2000. Template switching introduced a universal primer binding site; the final cDNA contained a unique molecular identifier, enabling accurate counting of TCR cDNA molecules. Specific primers in the conserved constant-segment region were used to synthesize first-strand cDNA for TCR alpha and beta chains. To control for contamination, every cDNA library was double barcoded, receiving both a SMART-Mk sample barcode and Illumina barcodes. TruSeq adapter sequences along with Illumina sample barcodes were introduced in two successive PCR steps. TCR alpha and beta cDNA libraries were sequenced on the Illumina HiSeq platform with custom primers. The study's processing was this. Unique molecular identifiers were extracted from raw reads with MiGEC, and CDR3 positions were determined with MiXCR. Recombination models were inferred per individual with the repgenHMM and IGoR tools using an EM algorithm. Shared clonotype analysis was performed with the tcR package in R, normalizing sharing by the product of cloneset sizes. To study raw recombination free of thymic and clonal selection effects, out-of-frame nonproductive sequences were analyzed. The public sequencing data were trimmed at Q25 with fastp and processed into clonotypes with MiXCR by TCRdb, which kept only in-frame beta chains. Identical CDR3 proteins give one entry, which carries the most common genes and DNA. These V and J calls rely on TCRdb rather than the paper's analysis. The sample records some 690,000 distinct CDR3 sequences, about 20% of which are singletons. The biggest ten clones account for 4.3% of the sample.

These data also formed part of another study, on T cells expressing NK-cell markers. The second study also describes: TCR beta-chain repertoires were profiled in sorted CD3+CD56+NKG2C+, CD3+CD56+NKG2C- and CD3+CD56-NKG2C+ T-cell subsets from several donors. Seven of the eight sequenced donors were HCMV-seropositive and one was HCMV-seronegative. To restrict sorting to alphabetaTCR-expressing T cells, an anti-gammadeltaTCR antibody was added in several experiments. In about 6 donors, the dominant CD3+CD56+NKG2C+ clonotypes were found to rank among the top 10 CD8+ clonotypes and to make up about 1.0-8% of CD8+ T cells. Those dominant clonotypes were again the most abundant among CD3+CD56-NKG2C+ cells in a handful of donors, at about 28.3-60.1%. Whether the expanded NKG2C-expressing T cell clones were specific for HCMV antigens remained unclear. Randomly selected healthy volunteers, three men and five women, were used as the eight sequenced donors. HCMV serostatus was determined by detecting HCMV-specific IgG in serum with a commercial ELISA kit. For five or six donors, unsorted PBMC were also used to sequence bulk peripheral blood T-cell repertoires. MIGEC was used to demultiplex reads and group the reads by UMI, and MiTCR was used to assemble and quantify clonotypes. To remove erroneous sequences, TCR cDNA sequences were retained only when supported by two or more reads. Downstream repertoire analysis used the tcR package, and clonotypes were matched across fractions by CDR3 nucleotide sequence plus V segment. VDJmatch was used to annotate antigen specificity against VDJdb, with one amino acid substitution in CDR3 permitted.

This receptor was taken from a woman aged 18-29 years in good health. The specimen sequenced was PBMCs.

At the DNA level, the sequence is TGTGCCAGCAGCCTCCCGACGGGGGAAGCTTTCTTT. Its amino acids are CASSLPTGEAFF. The chain is assembled from TRBV11-2 and TRBJ1-1; no D gene is confidently identified. V is cut by 5 bases and J by 8 bases, and the space between the germline ends is 12 bases. The germline V gene supplies CDR1 SGHAT and CDR2 FQNNGV. Counted from cysteine to phenylalanine, this CDR3 has 12 amino acids. The read is trimmed to its CDR3 DNA, 36 bases read in frame from base 1.